The 30 T cell receptor beta chains listed next were all sequenced from one sample in a study of cytomegalovirus exposure and HLA in healthy donors. Generated by immunoSEQ multiplex PCR, the TCRdb table keeps only in-frame clones and is missing some. The sample holds around 220,000 clones, around 88% seen once. The source material was PBMCs. These receptors all stem from a young woman in good health and CMV-seronegative.

This clone has just one count. The chain has TRBV29-1 and TRBJ2-3; D possibly corresponds to TRBD1 (5 bases). Germline-derived CDR1 and CDR2 are SQVTM and ANQGSEA. The CDR3 extends over 13 amino acids. Trimming removed 7 bases from V and 2 bases from J, with 13 bases in between. CDR3 in amino acids: CSGRESLTDTQYF. DNA of the CDR3: TGCAGCGGCAGGGAATCCCTCACAGATACGCAGTATTTT.

The rearrangement joins TRBV2 to TRBJ2-5; D is possibly TRBD2 (5 bases). Trimming removed 9 bases at V and 2 bases at J, with 10 bases between. Germline CDR1 is SNHLY and CDR2 is FYNNEI. The CDR3 consists of 12 residues. In DNA, the CDR3 is TGTGCCAGTTGGACGGGACAAGAGACCCAGTACTTC. Residues: CASWTGQETQYF.

The J gene is TRBJ2-1, the V gene TRBV28, with TRBD2 matching over 8 bases. CDR1 is MDHEN, CDR2 SYDVKM, per germline. The CDR3 covers 14 residues. The J segment lost 4 bases and the V segment lost 2 bases, leaving 1 base of the junction unmatched. The CDR3, as DNA: TGTGCCAGCAGTTTAGGGACTAGGTACAATGAGCAGTTCTTC. Protein: CASSLGTRYNEQFF.

This chain connects TRBV7-9 to TRBJ1-1; the D is unclear. V gave up 2 bases and J gave up 5 bases, with 12 bases separating them. Germline assignment: CDR1 SEHNR and CDR2 FQNEAQ (reference sequence). CDR3 length: 14 residues. The CDR3 loop is CASSLSVEGTEAFF. The CDR3 DNA sequence: TGTGCCAGCAGCTTAAGTGTTGAGGGTACTGAAGCTTTCTTT.

This clone was recorded only once. This chain joins TRBV5-1 and TRBJ2-5; perhaps TRBD1 as D (7 bases). The germline V gene encodes CDR1 SGHRS and CDR2 YFSETQ. V lost 4 bases to trimming and J lost 3 bases, with 13 bases between them. This CDR3 spans 14 amino acids. CDR3 sequence reads: CASSGGTAKETQYF. The CDR3 coding sequence is TGCGCCAGCAGCGGCGGGACAGCCAAAGAGACCCAGTACTTC.

V and J are TRBV11-2 and TRBJ2-2; D gene uncertain. The CDR3 contains 14 residues. CDR1 and CDR2 from the germline V gene are SGHAT and FQNNGV. Trimming left V 5 bases short and J 4 bases short, with 11 bases between. The chain's CDR3 is CASSLTQLTGELFF. CDR3 coding DNA: TGTGCCAGCAGCCTGACACAGCTCACCGGGGAGCTGTTTTTT. The entire variable domain, with the rest obtained from reference TRBV11-2 and TRBJ2-2, is as follows: EAGVAQSPRYKIIEKRQSVAFWCNPISGHATLYWYQQILGQGPKLLIQFQNNGVVDDSQLPKDRFSAERLKGVDSTLKIQPAKLEDSAVYLCASSLTQLTGELFFGEGSRLTVL.

The V call is TRBV7-8, the J call TRBJ2-7, with D hard to call. Germline V gene sequence: CDR1 SGHVS, CDR2 FQNEAQ. V was cut by 1 base and J by 0 bases, with 19 bases left in between. CDR3 size: 18 residues. In DNA, the CDR3 is TGTGCCAGCAGCTTAGGGAGTAGGTTGATCCCGAGCTCCTACGAGCAGTACTTC. It encodes CASSLGSRLIPSSYEQYF.

This chain connects TRBV5-1 to TRBJ2-4, with D tentatively TRBD1 (6 bases). Trimming stripped 3 bases from V and 3 bases from J, with 10 bases between. Germline loops: CDR1 SGHRS, CDR2 YFSETQ. There are 14 residues in the CDR3. CDR3 nucleotide sequence: TGCGCCAGCAGCTCGATGACAGGCAAAAACATTCAGTACTTC. This sequence encodes CASSSMTGKNIQYF.

The rearrangement uses TRBV21-1 and TRBJ1-1. TRBV21-1 is designated a pseudogene. The CDR3 runs 15 residues. In DNA form, the CDR3 reads TGTGCCAGCAGCAAAATGCCCAGGGGAGGGGATGAAGCTTTCTTT. It codes for CASSKMPRGGDEAFF.

Note on this clone: Compared with germline, one end of the junction differs, possibly owing to a read error. The CDR3 bases are TGCGCCAGCAGTCAAGGTACAGGGGGGTCCTACAATGAGCAGTTCTTC. Residues: CASSQGTGGSYNEQFF. The chain combines TRBV4-3 with TRBJ2-1; 8 bases are a match to TRBD1. Germline lookup yields CDR1 LGHNA and CDR2 YSLEER. The CDR3 length is 16 residues.

The V gene is TRBV7-3, the J gene TRBJ2-1; TRBD2 aligns across 8 bases. J was trimmed by 5 bases and V by 5 bases; bases with no gene match: 8. The CDR3 covers 15 residues. Germline V gene data show CDR1 as SGHTA and CDR2 as FQGTGA. CDR3 in amino acids: CASSPLGRGDNEQFF. The CDR3 DNA sequence: TGTGCCAGCAGCCCACTTGGGCGGGGGGACAATGAGCAGTTCTTC.

The chain carries TRBV15 and TRBJ2-7, with 8 bases identical to TRBD1. Germline V gene data show CDR1 as LNHNV and CDR2 as YYDKDF (reference sequence). The V and J ends lost 3 bases and 3 bases, in that order; junction bases with no gene match: 7. This CDR3 is built from 15 residues. The CDR3 is CATSRGRTGRYEQYF. In DNA, the CDR3 is TGTGCCACCAGCAGGGGACGGACAGGGCGCTACGAGCAGTACTTC.

This clone has only a few counts. This rearrangement joins TRBV7-3 to TRBJ1-2, with 8 bases matching TRBD1. V gave up 1 base and J gave up 7 bases; unmatched junction bases: 8. This CDR3 spans 15 amino acids. Germline-derived CDR1 and CDR2 are SGHTA and FQGTGA. CDR3 loop: CASSLSGQGAGGYTF. CDR3 nucleotides: TGTGCCAGCAGCTTAAGTGGGCAGGGGGCTGGTGGCTACACCTTC. The full variable domain, with the rest looked up from reference TRBV7-3 and TRBJ1-2, is GAGVSQTPSNKVTEKGKYVELRCDPISGHTALYWYRQSLGQGPEFLIYFQGTGAADDSGLPNDRFFAVRPEGSVSTLKIQRTERGDSAVYLCASSLSGQGAGGYTFGSGTRLTVV.

The CDR3 sequence: CASRGLADFSEQFF. CDR3 DNA sequence: TGTGCCAGCAGGGGACTAGCGGATTTCAGTGAGCAGTTCTTC. This chain joins TRBV28 and TRBJ2-1; 11 bases are shared with TRBD2. The CDR3 spans 14 residues. The trim removed 6 bases at V and 9 bases at J, leaving 7 bases unmatched. Germline CDR1 reads MDHEN; CDR2 reads SYDVKM.

This clone has at least ten counts. The CDR3 coding sequence is TGTGCCAGCAGCCATCTGAGCGGGAGGTCATCCTACGAGCAGTACTTC. It codes for CASSHLSGRSSYEQYF. This chain uses TRBV4-2 with TRBJ2-7; 9 bases are a match to TRBD2. CDR1 and CDR2 (germline): LGHNA, YNFKEQ. Unmatched junction bases numbered 7, after V lost 3 bases and J lost 1 base. This CDR3 is built from 16 residues.

The rearrangement links TRBV6-4 to TRBJ2-1, with a weak D call TRBD1 (7 bases). Germline-derived CDR1 and CDR2 are MRHNA and SNTAGT. This CDR3 is 15 amino acids long. V was clipped by 0 bases and J by 8 bases, with 14 bases between them. The CDR3 reads CASSDSRGGGDEQFF. The CDR3 nucleotides are TGTGCCAGCAGTGACTCGAGAGGAGGGGGCGATGAGCAGTTCTTC.

The sample holds a few counts of this clone. The chain has TRBV5-6 and TRBJ2-7; a weak D match, TRBD1 (5 bases). Trimming pared 0 bases from V and 5 bases from J, leaving 6 bases between. Germline CDR1 reads SGHDT; CDR2 reads YYEEEE. The CDR3 covers 12 residues. In DNA, the CDR3 is TGTGCCAGCAGCTTGGGGGGCCACGAGCAGTACTTC. Amino acids: CASSLGGHEQYF.

The gene calls are TRBV28 and TRBJ1-2, with D unresolved. The germline V and J ends were trimmed by 6 bases and 2 bases, with 13 bases remaining between them. CDR3 length: 14 residues. Germline V CDR1 and CDR2: MDHEN, SYDVKM. The CDR3 reads CASRPASWNYGYTF. DNA for the CDR3: TGTGCCAGCAGACCTGCTAGCTGGAACTATGGCTACACCTTC.

The chain joins TRBV28 to TRBJ2-5; 9 nucleotides align to TRBD1. V lost 4 bases to trimming and J lost 5 bases; unmatched junction nucleotides: 14. The CDR3 is 17 residues long. Germline V gene data show CDR1 as MDHEN and CDR2 as SYDVKM. CDR3: CASSWAEDRGGWETQYF. The CDR3 coding sequence is TGTGCCAGCAGTTGGGCCGAGGACAGGGGCGGGTGGGAGACCCAGTACTTC.

The gene calls are TRBV7-6 and TRBJ1-1; possibly TRBD1 for D (5 bases). The V end was cut by 3 bases, the J end by 1 base, with 6 bases between. This CDR3 spans 13 amino acids. From germline, CDR1 is SGHVS and CDR2 FNYEAQ. CDR3 in amino acids: CASSFRENTEAFF. In nucleotides, the CDR3 is TGTGCCAGCAGCTTCAGGGAGAACACTGAAGCTTTCTTT.

This rearrangement joins TRBV10-2 to TRBJ2-2; the match to TRBD2 covers 7 bases. The CDR3 length is 16 residues. Germline CDR1 and CDR2: WSHSY and SAAADI. V lost 7 bases to trimming and J lost 3 bases; unmatched junction nucleotides: 11. The CDR3 region has the DNA TGCGCCAGCACCGTGGGCGAACTAGCGTACACCGGGGAGCTGTTTTTT. It codes for CASTVGELAYTGELFF.

The rearrangement joins TRBV4-2 to TRBJ2-1; unclear D gene. The ends were cut back, 1 base at V and 1 base at J, with 8 bases in the middle. Germline CDR1 reads LGHNA; CDR2 reads YNFKEQ. The length of the CDR3 is 15 residues. In DNA, the CDR3 is TGTGCCAGCAGCCAAGGGGCGATATCCTACAATGAGCAGTTCTTC. This codes for CASSQGAISYNEQFF.

This clone was counted once. V is TRBV2 and J is TRBJ2-5; TRBD2 matches at 7 bases. Trimming took 8 bases from V and 5 from J; bases not matched to a gene: 5. From germline, CDR1 is SNHLY and CDR2 FYNNEI. The CDR3 is made up of 12 amino acids. The CDR3 sequence is CASFVREETQYF. In DNA, the CDR3 is TGTGCCAGCTTCGTGCGGGAGGAGACCCAGTACTTC.

This chain links TRBV7-9 with TRBJ1-5, with no clear D. CDR1 SEHNR and CDR2 FQNEAQ come from the germline V gene (reference sequence). The CDR3 totals 14 residues. V lost 5 bases to trimming and J lost 0 bases, with 8 bases between them. CDR3 bases: TGTGCCAGCAGCCGCGAGGGTAGCAATCAGCCCCAGCATTTT. Translating it yields CASSREGSNQPQHF.

This clone has a handful of counts. CDR3 nucleotides: TGTGCCAGTAGTATAACCACTCCGCTTTACGAGCAGTACTTC. Its translation: CASSITTPLYEQYF. This chain uses TRBV19 with TRBJ2-7; D remains ambiguous. The germline V gene has CDR1 LNHDA and CDR2 SQIVND (reference sequence). The CDR3 runs to 14 residues. V lost 2 bases and J lost 4, with 12 bases in between. The variable domain in full, with the rest retrieved from reference TRBV19 and TRBJ2-7, is DGGITQSPKYLFRKEGQNVTLSCEQNLNHDAMYWYRQDPGQGLRLIYYSQIVNDFQKGDIAEGYSVSREKKESFPLTVTSAQKNPTAFYLCASSITTPLYEQYFGPGTRLTVT.

The chain combines TRBV9 with TRBJ2-3; 7 bases are shared with TRBD1. This CDR3 region has 15 residues. V was pared by 3 bases and J by 4 bases, with 8 bases of the junction left unmatched. Per the germline V gene, CDR1 is SGDLS and CDR2 is YYNGEE. The CDR3 sequence: CASSADRARADTQYF. In nucleotides, the CDR3 is TGTGCCAGCAGCGCCGACAGGGCTAGGGCAGATACGCAGTATTTT.

This sequence joins TRBV27 and TRBJ2-7; 7 bases match TRBD1. V trimming: 5 bases; J trimming: 6 bases; junction bases outside the gene matches: 13. Germline V gene lookup returns CDR1 MNHEY and CDR2 SMNVEV (reference sequence). The CDR3 length is 15 residues. The CDR3, as DNA: TGTGCCAGCAGTAAAACAGGGGTTCTCGGCCCCGAGCAGTACTTC. Translation gives CASSKTGVLGPEQYF.

V gene TRBV18 combines with J gene TRBJ1-2; the D gene is possibly TRBD1 (5 bases). The CDR3 is 14 residues long. CDR1 is KGHSH, CDR2 LQKENI, per germline. The ends were cut back, 0 bases at V and 6 bases at J, with 11 bases in the middle. CDR3 sequence (DNA): TGTGCCAGCTCACCACCGGGCAGGGAAGATGGCTACACCTTC. Its protein is CASSPPGREDGYTF.

The chain links TRBV5-1 to TRBJ1-2, with D possibly TRBD1 on 6 matching bases. Trimming removed 4 bases from V and 2 bases from J, with 12 bases in between. Per germline, CDR1 SGHRS and CDR2 YFSETQ. The CDR3 has 14 residues. CDR3 bases: TGCGCCAGCAGCATCTCGACAGGAAACTATGGCTACACCTTC. This translates into CASSISTGNYGYTF.

The CDR3 sequence: CAWSAQGKGYGYTF. The CDR3 DNA is TGTGCCTGGAGCGCTCAGGGAAAGGGCTATGGCTACACCTTC. This chain connects TRBV30 to TRBJ1-2; D is perhaps TRBD1 (5 bases). The V end lost 3 bases, the J end lost 4 bases, and 15 bases lay between the germline ends. Germline CDR1 reads GTSNPN; CDR2 reads SVGIG (reference sequence). This CDR3 is 14 amino acids long.